The present T cell receptor beta chain was sequenced within a study of T cell repertoires in cytomegalovirus infection. Details on this clonotype: The antigen is unknown.

V lost 11 bases, J lost 2 bases, and 16 bases lay in between. Germline values: CDR1 ENHRY, CDR2 SYGVKD. This CDR3 is 14 amino acids long. In TCRdb, the reads were re-called with MiXCR into one record per CDR3 protein. The table lists 650,000 to 900,000 distinct CDR3 sequences, approximately 32% of them singletons, with 9.5% to 15% in the top ten. The clonotype comes from a human donor in good health (CMV status not recorded). Some clones in this sample may be carry-over from other donors' samples. The specimen was cultured CD8+ T cells from PBMCs, collected from culture after CMV antigen stimulation. The chain recombines TRBV10-3 with TRBJ1-3, with a weak D call TRBD1 (6 bases). CDR3 nucleotide sequence: TGTGCCGCGGGGGCCCAATTACCTGGAAACACCATATATTTT. It is translated as CAAGAQLPGNTIYF.